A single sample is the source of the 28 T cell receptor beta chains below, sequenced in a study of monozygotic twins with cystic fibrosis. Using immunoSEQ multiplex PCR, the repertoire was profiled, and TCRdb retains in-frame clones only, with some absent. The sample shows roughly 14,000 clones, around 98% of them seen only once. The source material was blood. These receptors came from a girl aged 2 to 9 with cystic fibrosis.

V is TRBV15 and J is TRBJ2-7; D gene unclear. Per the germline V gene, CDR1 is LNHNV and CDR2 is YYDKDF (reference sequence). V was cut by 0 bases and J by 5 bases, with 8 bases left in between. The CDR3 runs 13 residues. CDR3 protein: CATSRDRQNEQYF. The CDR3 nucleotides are TGTGCCACCAGCAGAGATCGTCAAAACGAGCAGTACTTC.

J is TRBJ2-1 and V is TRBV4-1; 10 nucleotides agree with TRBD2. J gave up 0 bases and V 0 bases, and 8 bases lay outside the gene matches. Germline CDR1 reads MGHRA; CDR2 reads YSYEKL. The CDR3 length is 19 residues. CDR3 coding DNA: TGCGCCAGCAGCCAAGAGCCTAGCGGGAGCCCCAGCTCCTACAATGAGCAGTTCTTC. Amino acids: CASSQEPSGSPSSYNEQFF.

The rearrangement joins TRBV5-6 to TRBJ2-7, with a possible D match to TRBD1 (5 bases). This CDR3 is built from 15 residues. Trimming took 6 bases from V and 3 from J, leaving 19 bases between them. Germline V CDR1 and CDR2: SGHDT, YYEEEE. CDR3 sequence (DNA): TGTGCCAGCACTTCCTCGGCCAGGGCGGACTACGAGCAGTACTTC. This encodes CASTSSARADYEQYF.

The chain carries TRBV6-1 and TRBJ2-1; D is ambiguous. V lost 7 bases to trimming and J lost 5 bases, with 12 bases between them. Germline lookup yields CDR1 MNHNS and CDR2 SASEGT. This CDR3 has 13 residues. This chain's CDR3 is CASIEGIDNEQFF. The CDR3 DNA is TGTGCCAGCATAGAAGGGATCGACAATGAGCAGTTCTTC.

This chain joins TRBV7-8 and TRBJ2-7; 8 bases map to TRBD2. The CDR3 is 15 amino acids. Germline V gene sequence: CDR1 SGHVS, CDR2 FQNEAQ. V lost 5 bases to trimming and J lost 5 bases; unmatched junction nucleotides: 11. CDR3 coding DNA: TGTGCCAGCAGCGAGGGGCTAGCGGGTAGCCACGAGCAGTACTTC. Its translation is CASSEGLAGSHEQYF.

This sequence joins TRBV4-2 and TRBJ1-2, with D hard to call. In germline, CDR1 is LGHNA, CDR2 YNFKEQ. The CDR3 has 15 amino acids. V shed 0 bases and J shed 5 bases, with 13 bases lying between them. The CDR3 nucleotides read TGTGCCAGCAGCCAAGATAGGGCGACGTCGTATGGCTACACCTTC. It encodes CASSQDRATSYGYTF.

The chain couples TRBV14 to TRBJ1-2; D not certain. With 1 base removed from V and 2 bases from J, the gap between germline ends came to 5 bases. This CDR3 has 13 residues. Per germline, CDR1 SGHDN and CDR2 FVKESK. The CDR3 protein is CASSQGLNYGYTF. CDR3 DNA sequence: TGTGCCAGCAGCCAAGGGTTAAACTATGGCTACACCTTC.

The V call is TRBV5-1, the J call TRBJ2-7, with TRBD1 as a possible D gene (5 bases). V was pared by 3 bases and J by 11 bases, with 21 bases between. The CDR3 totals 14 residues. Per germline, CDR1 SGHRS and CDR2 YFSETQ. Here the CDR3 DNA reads TGCGCCAGCAGCTCCCGACAGCCCGCATATGTAAAGTACTTC. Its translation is CASSSRQPAYVKYF.

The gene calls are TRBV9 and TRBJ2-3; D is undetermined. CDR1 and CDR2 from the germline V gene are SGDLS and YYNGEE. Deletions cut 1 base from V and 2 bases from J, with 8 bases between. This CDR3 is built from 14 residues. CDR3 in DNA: TGTGCCAGCAGCGTAAGTCCAGTCACAGATACGCAGTATTTT. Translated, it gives CASSVSPVTDTQYF. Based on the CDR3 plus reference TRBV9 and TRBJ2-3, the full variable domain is DSGVTQTPKHLITATGQRVTLRCSPRSGDLSVYWYQQSLDQGLQFLIQYYNGEERAKGNILERFSAQQFPDLHSELNLSSLELGDSALYFCASSVSPVTDTQYFGPGTRLTVL.

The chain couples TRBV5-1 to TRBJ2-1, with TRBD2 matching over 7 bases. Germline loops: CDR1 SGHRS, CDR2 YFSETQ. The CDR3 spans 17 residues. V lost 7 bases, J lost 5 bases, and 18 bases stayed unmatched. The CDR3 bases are TGCGCCAGCGGGGAGGGGCCCGGCGGCATCTTCCACAATGAGCAGTTCTTC. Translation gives CASGEGPGGIFHNEQFF.

CDR3 coding DNA: TGTGCCAGCAATTCCCCCCGCGGGAGTCGGGAGACCCAGTACTTC. This gives the protein CASNSPRGSRETQYF. The chain is built from TRBV6-1 and TRBJ2-5; 7 bases align to TRBD2. Germline CDR1 is MNHNS and CDR2 is SASEGT. The CDR3 sequence is 15 residues long. The junction had 13 bases not matched to a gene; V was cut back by 7 bases and J by 5 bases.

The CDR3 is CASSPLTVYYEQYF. The CDR3 coding sequence is TGTGCCAGCAGCCCTCTTACTGTTTACTACGAGCAGTACTTC. The rearrangement links TRBV7-9 to TRBJ2-7, with unresolved D. This CDR3 is built from 14 residues. Germline CDR1 SEHNR, CDR2 FQNEAQ (reference sequence). With 5 bases removed from V and 3 bases from J, the gap between germline ends came to 14 bases.

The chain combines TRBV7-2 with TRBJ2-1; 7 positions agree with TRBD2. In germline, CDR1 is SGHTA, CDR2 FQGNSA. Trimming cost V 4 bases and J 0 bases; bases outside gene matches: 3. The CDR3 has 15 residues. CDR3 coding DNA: TGTGCCAGCAGCTATACTAGCGCCTCCTACAATGAGCAGTTCTTC. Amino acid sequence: CASSYTSASYNEQFF.

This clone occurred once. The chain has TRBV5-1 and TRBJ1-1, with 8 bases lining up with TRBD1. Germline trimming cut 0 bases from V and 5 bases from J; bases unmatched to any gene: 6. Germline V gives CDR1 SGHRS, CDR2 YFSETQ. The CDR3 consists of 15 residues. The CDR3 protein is CASSLARGPPTEAFF. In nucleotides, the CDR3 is TGCGCCAGCAGCTTGGCCAGGGGGCCTCCTACTGAAGCTTTCTTT.

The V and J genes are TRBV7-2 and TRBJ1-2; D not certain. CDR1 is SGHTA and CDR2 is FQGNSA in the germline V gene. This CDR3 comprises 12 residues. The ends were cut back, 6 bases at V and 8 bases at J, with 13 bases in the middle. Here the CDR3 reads CASRLSLLGYTF. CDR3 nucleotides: TGTGCCAGCAGACTCTCACTCCTGGGCTACACCTTC.

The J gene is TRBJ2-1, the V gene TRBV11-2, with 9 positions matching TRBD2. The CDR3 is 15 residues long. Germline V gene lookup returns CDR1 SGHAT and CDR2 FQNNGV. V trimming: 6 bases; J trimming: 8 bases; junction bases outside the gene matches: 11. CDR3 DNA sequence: TGTGCCAGCAGAGGACTTAGCGGGAGAAAGGATGAGCAGTTCTTC. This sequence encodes CASRGLSGRKDEQFF.

This CDR3 reads CASSWPAAGELFF. The CDR3 nucleotides read TGTGCCAGCAGCTGGCCAGCGGCCGGGGAGCTGTTTTTT. This chain joins TRBV5-6 and TRBJ2-2; D is possibly TRBD2 (5 bases). CDR1 and CDR2 (germline): SGHDT, YYEEEE. This CDR3 has 13 amino acids. Trimming removed 3 bases from V and 6 bases from J, with 9 bases in between.

The CDR3 here is CASSHPGLAGVKETQYF. The CDR3 DNA reads TGTGCCAGCAGCCATCCCGGACTAGCGGGAGTGAAAGAGACCCAGTACTTC. The chain has TRBV7-8 and TRBJ2-5; TRBD2 matches 13 bases. This CDR3 is 17 amino acids long. Losses at the gene ends were 5 bases for V and 3 bases for J; bases not matched to a gene: 9. The germline gives CDR1 SGHVS, CDR2 FQNEAQ.

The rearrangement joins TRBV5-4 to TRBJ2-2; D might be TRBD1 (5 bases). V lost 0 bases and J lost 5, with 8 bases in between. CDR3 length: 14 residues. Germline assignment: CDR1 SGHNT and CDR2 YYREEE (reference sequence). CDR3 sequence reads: CASSLETATGELFF. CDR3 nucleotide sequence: TGTGCCAGCAGCTTGGAGACAGCTACCGGGGAGCTGTTTTTT. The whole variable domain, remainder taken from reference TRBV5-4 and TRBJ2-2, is ETGVTQSPTHLIKTRGQQVTLRCSSQSGHNTVSWYQQALGQGPQFIFQYYREEENGRGNFPPRFSGLQFPNYSSELNVNALELDDSALYLCASSLETATGELFFGEGSRLTVL.

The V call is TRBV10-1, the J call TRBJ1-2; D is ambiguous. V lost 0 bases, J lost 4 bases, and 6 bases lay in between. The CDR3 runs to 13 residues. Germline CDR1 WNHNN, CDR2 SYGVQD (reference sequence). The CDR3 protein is CASSESDVYGYTF. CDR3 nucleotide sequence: TGCGCCAGCAGTGAGTCCGACGTCTATGGCTACACCTTC.

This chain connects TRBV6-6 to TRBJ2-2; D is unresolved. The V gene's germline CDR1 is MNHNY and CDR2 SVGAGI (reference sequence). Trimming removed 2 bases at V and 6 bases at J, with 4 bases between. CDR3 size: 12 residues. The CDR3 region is CASSYLPGELFF. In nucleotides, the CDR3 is TGTGCCAGCAGTTACCTCCCCGGGGAGCTGTTTTTT.

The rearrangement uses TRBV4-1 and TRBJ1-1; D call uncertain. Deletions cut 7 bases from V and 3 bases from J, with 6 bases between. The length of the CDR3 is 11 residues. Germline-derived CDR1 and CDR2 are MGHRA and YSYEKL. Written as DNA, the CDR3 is TGCGCCAGCACCCAGGACACTGAAGCTTTCTTT. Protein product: CASTQDTEAFF.

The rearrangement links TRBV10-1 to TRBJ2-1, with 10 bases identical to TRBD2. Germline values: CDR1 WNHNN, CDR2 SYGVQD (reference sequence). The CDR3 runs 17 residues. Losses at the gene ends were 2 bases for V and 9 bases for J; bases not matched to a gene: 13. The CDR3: CASSEERLTSGTGEQFF. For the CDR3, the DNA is TGCGCCAGCAGTGAGGAACGACTAACTAGCGGGACTGGTGAGCAGTTCTTC.

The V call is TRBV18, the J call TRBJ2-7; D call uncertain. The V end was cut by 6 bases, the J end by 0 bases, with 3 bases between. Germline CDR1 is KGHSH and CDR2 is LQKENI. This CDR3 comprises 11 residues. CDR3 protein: CASSLSYEQYF. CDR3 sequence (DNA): TGTGCCAGCTCGCTCTCCTACGAGCAGTACTTC.

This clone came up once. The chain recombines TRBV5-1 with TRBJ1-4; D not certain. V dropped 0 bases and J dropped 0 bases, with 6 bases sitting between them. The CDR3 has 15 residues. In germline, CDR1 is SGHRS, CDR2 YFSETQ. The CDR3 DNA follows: TGCGCCAGCAGCTTGGGCCCCGCAACTAATGAAAAACTGTTTTTT. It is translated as CASSLGPATNEKLFF.

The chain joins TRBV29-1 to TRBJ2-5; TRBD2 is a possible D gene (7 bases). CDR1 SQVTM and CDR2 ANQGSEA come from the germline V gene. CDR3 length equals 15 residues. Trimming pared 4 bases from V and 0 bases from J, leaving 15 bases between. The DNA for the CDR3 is TGCAGCGTTGTAGGGACGCGGGGGCACCAAGAGACCCAGTACTTC. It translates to CSVVGTRGHQETQYF.

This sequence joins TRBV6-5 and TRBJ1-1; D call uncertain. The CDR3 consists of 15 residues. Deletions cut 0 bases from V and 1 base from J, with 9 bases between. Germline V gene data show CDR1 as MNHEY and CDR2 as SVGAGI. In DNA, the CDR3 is TGTGCCAGCAGTTACTCGAGATGGACGAACACTGAAGCTTTCTTT. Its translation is CASSYSRWTNTEAFF.

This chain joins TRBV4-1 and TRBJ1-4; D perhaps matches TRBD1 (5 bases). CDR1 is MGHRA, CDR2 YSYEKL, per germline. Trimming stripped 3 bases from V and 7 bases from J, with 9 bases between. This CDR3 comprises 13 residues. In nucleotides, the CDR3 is TGCGCCAGCAGCCAGGGGGGTCGTGAAAAACTGTTTTTT. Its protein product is CASSQGGREKLFF.